This record covers a single TCR beta chain. Its matching antigen is unknown. Template switching (which added a universal primer site) was used, and cDNA carried unique molecular identifiers. TCRdb re-derived calls from the 5' RACE reads in MiXCR, one entry per CDR3 protein. The data hold about 240,000 distinct CDR3 sequences, with about 11% observed a single time. These data are taken from a study of identical twins. Regarding the study as a whole: Within beta out-of-frame sequences, the excess sharing observed between twins was weaker. There were fewer insertions in abundant cord blood beta clonotypes, but memory repertoires showed no such pattern.

The clonotype originates from a man aged 45-65 years in good health. The source material was memory T cells sorted from blood.

As DNA, the CDR3 is TGCGCCAGCAAAGCTGGGGACCGAGGCACAGATACGCAGTATTTT. Protein product: CASKAGDRGTDTQYF. V is TRBV5-1 and J is TRBJ2-3; D tentatively reads TRBD1 or TRBD2 (5 bases each). The CDR3 is 15 amino acids. Germline CDR1 is SGHRS and CDR2 is YFSETQ. The V end was cut by 6 bases, the J end by 1 base, with 15 bases between.